Shown below are 19 T cell receptor beta chains from a single sample sequenced in a study of neurological immune-mediated disorders. Stated time point: longitudinal time-point 3. TCRdb recomputed calls from the 5' RACE reads with MiXCR, one row per CDR3 protein. The data hold approximately 47,000 distinct CDR3 sequences, with approximately 11% observed a single time. Sequenced material: PBMCs. The receptors were gathered from a male donor with HTLV-1-associated myelopathy (HAM/TSP).

This clonotype was detected ten times or more. This chain connects TRBV5-1 to TRBJ2-5; D ambiguous. Trimming took off 0 bases at V and 0 bases at J, with 3 bases between the two ends. The CDR3 spans 13 residues. The germline gives CDR1 SGHRS, CDR2 YFSETQ. The CDR3 reads CASSLAYQETQYF. The CDR3 bases are TGCGCCAGCAGCTTGGCATACCAAGAGACCCAGTACTTC.

In its sample, this clonotype was seen many times. This sequence joins TRBV5-6 and TRBJ2-5; D might be TRBD1 or TRBD2, each matching 6 bases. The germline CDR1 and CDR2 sequences are SGHDT and YYEEEE. This CDR3 is built from 14 residues. The germline V and J ends were trimmed by 1 base and 2 bases, with 9 bases remaining between them. This CDR3 is CASSLTGAQETQYF. Written as DNA, the CDR3 is TGTGCCAGCAGCTTGACGGGGGCTCAAGAGACCCAGTACTTC.

The sample holds many counts of this clonotype. The V call is TRBV2, the J call TRBJ2-1; 8 bases match TRBD1. Germline V gene lookup returns CDR1 SNHLY and CDR2 FYNNEI. V lost 6 bases to trimming and J lost 8 bases; unmatched junction nucleotides: 3. The CDR3 runs to 12 residues. DNA for the CDR3: TGTGCCAGCAGAAACAGGGGGGATGAGCAGTTCTTC. Amino acid sequence: CASRNRGDEQFF.

This clonotype was observed at least ten times. The chain recombines TRBV12-3 or TRBV12-4 with TRBJ1-5, with TRBD1 matching 7 bases. V dropped 10 bases and J dropped 2; count of bases not matched to a gene: 8. The CDR3 is made up of 14 amino acids. The CDR3 spells CATTVGTGNQPQHF. CDR3 bases: TGTGCCACCACGGTTGGGACAGGCAATCAGCCCCAGCATTTT.

The rearrangement joins TRBV6-2 or TRBV6-3 to TRBJ1-1; weak D call: TRBD1 (5 bases). Germline-derived CDR1 and CDR2 are MNHEY and SVGEGT. The CDR3 extends over 17 amino acids. Trimming pared 7 bases from V and 1 base from J, leaving 22 bases between. In nucleotides, the CDR3 is TGTGCCAGCACCCGGGGGTTTTCGGGAACCCAGAACACTGAAGCTTTCTTT. Amino acids: CASTRGFSGTQNTEAFF.

This clonotype has at least ten counts. The V and J genes are TRBV10-2 and TRBJ1-2; D ambiguous. The CDR3 covers 14 residues. V shed 0 bases and J shed 0 bases, with 5 bases lying between them. Germline V gene sequence: CDR1 WSHSY, CDR2 SAAADI. CDR3 protein: CASSESPANYGYTF. The CDR3 region has the DNA TGCGCCAGCAGTGAGTCCCCGGCTAACTATGGCTACACCTTC.

The chain couples TRBV18 to TRBJ1-6; D is unclear. The CDR3 has 13 residues. The germline gives CDR1 KGHSH, CDR2 LQKENI. Trimming pared 2 bases from V and 8 bases from J, leaving 7 bases between. CDR3 amino acids: CASSPGSDSPLHF. The CDR3 DNA sequence: TGTGCCAGCTCACCAGGGAGTGATTCACCCCTCCACTTT. The whole variable domain, filled in from reference TRBV18 and TRBJ1-6, reads NAGVMQNPRHLVRRRGQEARLRCSPMKGHSHVYWYRQLPEEGLKFMVYLQKENIIDESGMPKERFSAEFPKEGPSILRIQQVVRGDSAAYFCASSPGSDSPLHFGNGTRLTVT.

This clonotype was observed at least ten times. The chain uses TRBV3-1 and TRBJ1-2, with D perhaps matching TRBD1 (5 bases). The CDR3 loop spans 15 amino acids. Trimming removed 0 bases at V and 4 bases at J, with 12 bases between. Germline CDR1 is LGHDT and CDR2 is YNNKEL (reference sequence). This chain's CDR3 is CASSQDPGGGYGYTF. The CDR3 nucleotides are TGTGCCAGCAGCCAAGATCCGGGGGGAGGCTATGGCTACACCTTC.

V usage is TRBV6-2 or TRBV6-3 and J usage is TRBJ2-7, with 7 nucleotides matching TRBD1. The J segment lost 3 bases and the V segment lost 9 bases, leaving 8 bases of the junction unmatched. The CDR3 spans 13 residues. Germline V gene lookup returns CDR1 MNHEY and CDR2 SVGEGT. The CDR3 DNA is TGTGCCAGTAGAAAGACAGGGAGCTACGAGCAGTACTTC. This gives the protein CASRKTGSYEQYF.

This chain uses TRBV10-3 with TRBJ1-4, with D unclear. The ends were cut back, 3 bases at V and 4 bases at J, with 9 bases in the middle. In germline, CDR1 is ENHRY, CDR2 SYGVKD. This CDR3 is built from 14 residues. This CDR3 is CAISDSLNNEKLFF. The CDR3 DNA follows: TGTGCCATCAGTGACAGCCTGAATAATGAAAAACTGTTTTTT.

In its sample, this clonotype was seen many times. This chain joins TRBV10-2 and TRBJ2-7; D gene uncertain. The CDR3 spans 11 residues. In germline, CDR1 is WSHSY, CDR2 SAAADI. The V gene lost 7 bases and the J gene lost 4 bases, with 8 bases spanning the gap. This CDR3 reads CASILGYEQYF. In DNA, the CDR3 is TGCGCCAGCATCTTAGGTTACGAGCAGTACTTC.

This clonotype was counted ten times or more. The gene calls are TRBV7-9 and TRBJ2-7; D is perhaps TRBD2 (5 bases). This CDR3 comprises 15 residues. V lost 2 bases and J 0 bases, leaving 11 bases between the germline ends. Per germline, CDR1 SEHNR and CDR2 FQNEAQ (reference sequence). CDR3 in DNA: TGTGCCAGCAGCTTAAGGGAGTCTCTCTCCTACGAGCAGTACTTC. Protein: CASSLRESLSYEQYF.

This clonotype was observed at least ten times. The chain combines TRBV11-2 with TRBJ2-1; 7 bases line up with TRBD1. Germline V lookup: CDR1 SGHAT, CDR2 FQNNGV. The CDR3 spans 16 residues. V lost 0 bases, J lost 4 bases, and 6 bases stayed unmatched. CDR3: CASSLDKGAWYNEQFF. The CDR3 coding sequence is TGTGCCAGCAGCTTAGATAAGGGGGCGTGGTACAATGAGCAGTTCTTC.

The chain links TRBV4-3 to TRBJ2-7; D unclear. V dropped 4 bases and J dropped 0 bases, with 10 bases sitting between them. The CDR3 contains 14 residues. CDR1 and CDR2 (germline): LGHNA, YSLEER. The CDR3 region is CASSRQPFSYEQYF. Here the CDR3 DNA reads TGCGCCAGCAGCCGCCAGCCCTTCTCCTACGAGCAGTACTTC.

By share, this clonotype counts as medium-sized (0.01 to 0.1%). The genes are TRBV4-3 and TRBJ2-2; D is perhaps TRBD1 (5 bases). CDR1 LGHNA and CDR2 YSLEER come from the germline V gene. The CDR3 runs to 16 residues. V lost 0 bases to trimming and J lost 3 bases, with 11 bases between them. The CDR3 DNA reads TGCGCCAGCAGCCAAGATTGGGGCAGCCACACCGGGGAGCTGTTTTTT. Its translation: CASSQDWGSHTGELFF.

This clonotype has more than one count but fewer than ten. The V gene is TRBV6-1, the J gene TRBJ2-2, with TRBD1 matching over 9 bases. V lost 6 bases to trimming and J lost 7 bases; unmatched junction nucleotides: 9. CDR1 and CDR2 from the germline V gene are MNHNS and SASEGT. This CDR3 is built from 15 residues. The CDR3 spells CASSRNRGRDGELFF. The CDR3 coding sequence is TGTGCCAGCAGCAGAAACAGGGGGCGAGACGGGGAGCTGTTTTTT.

This clonotype has ten or more counts. This rearrangement joins TRBV3-1 to TRBJ2-7; tentatively, D is TRBD1 (6 bases). V was trimmed by 0 bases and J by 6 bases, leaving 18 bases between them. This CDR3 is 16 amino acids long. The V gene's germline CDR1 is LGHDT and CDR2 YNNKEL (reference sequence). This chain's CDR3 is CASSQDWGRGAGEQYF. Written as DNA, the CDR3 is TGTGCCAGCAGCCAAGACTGGGGCAGGGGTGCGGGCGAGCAGTACTTC.

This clonotype was observed at least ten times. This chain uses TRBV7-2 with TRBJ2-1; D remains unclear. This CDR3 has 14 amino acids. The V gene's germline CDR1 is SGHTA and CDR2 FQGNSA. Trimming left V 4 bases short and J 8 bases short, with 15 bases between. Written as DNA, the CDR3 is TGTGCCAGCAGCTCACCGGCAGGATCGGATGAGCAGTTCTTC. Translated, it gives CASSSPAGSDEQFF.

This clonotype appeared many times. The chain employs TRBV10-3 and TRBJ1-5; no firm D call. This CDR3 comprises 14 residues. V shed 3 bases and J shed 0 bases, with 6 bases lying between them. Germline CDR1 is ENHRY and CDR2 is SYGVKD. As DNA, the CDR3 is TGTGCCATCAGTGATGACACTAGCAATCAGCCCCAGCATTTT. Its protein is CAISDDTSNQPQHF.